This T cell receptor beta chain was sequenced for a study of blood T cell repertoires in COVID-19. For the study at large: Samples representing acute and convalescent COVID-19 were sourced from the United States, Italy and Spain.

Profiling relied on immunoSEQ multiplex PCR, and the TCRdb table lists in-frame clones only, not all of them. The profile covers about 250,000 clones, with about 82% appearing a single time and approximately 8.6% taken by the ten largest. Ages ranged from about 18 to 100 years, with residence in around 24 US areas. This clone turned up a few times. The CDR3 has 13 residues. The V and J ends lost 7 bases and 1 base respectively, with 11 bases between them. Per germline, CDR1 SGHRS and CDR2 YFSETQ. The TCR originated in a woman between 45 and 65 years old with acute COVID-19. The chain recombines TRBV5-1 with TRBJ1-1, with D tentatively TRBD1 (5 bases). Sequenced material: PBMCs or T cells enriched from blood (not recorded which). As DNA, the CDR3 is TGCGCCAGCTGGGACGGGGGGAACACTGAAGCTTTCTTT. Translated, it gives CASWDGGNTEAFF.